This TCR beta chain was captured by sequencing in a study of OX40 agonist ivuxolimab in advanced cancers. Background on the study: The patients received agonistic anti-OX40 (CD134) antibody ivuxolimab. The dose-escalation group included hepatocellular carcinoma, melanoma, renal cell carcinoma and head and neck cancer. At roughly 83% male, the cohort had a mean age of approximately 64 years, ranging from roughly 20 to 90.

Data came from immunoSEQ multiplex PCR; TCRdb stores just in-frame clones and leaves some out. Of 95,000 or so clones listed, around 85% are singletons. This CDR3 has 17 amino acids. The ends were cut back, 1 base at V and 0 bases at J, with 13 bases in the middle. CDR1 is LNHNV, CDR2 YYDKDF, per germline (reference sequence). The chain couples TRBV15 to TRBJ2-1, with D unresolved. The sample consisted of CD4+ or CD8+ T cells sorted from blood, taken in a trial of the OX40 agonist ivuxolimab. This sequence originates from an adult with an advanced solid tumor such as melanoma, head and neck, liver or kidney cancer. In DNA, the CDR3 is TGTGCCACCAGCAGAGCTCGCGGAAGTTACTCCTACAATGAGCAGTTCTTC. It codes for CATSRARGSYSYNEQFF. The full variable domain, rest sourced from reference TRBV15 and TRBJ2-1, is DAMVIQNPRYQVTQFGKPVTLSCSQTLNHNVMYWYQQKSSQAPKLLFHYYDKDFNNEADTPDNFQSRRPNTSFCFLDIRSPGLGDTAMYLCATSRARGSYSYNEQFFGPGTRLTVL.